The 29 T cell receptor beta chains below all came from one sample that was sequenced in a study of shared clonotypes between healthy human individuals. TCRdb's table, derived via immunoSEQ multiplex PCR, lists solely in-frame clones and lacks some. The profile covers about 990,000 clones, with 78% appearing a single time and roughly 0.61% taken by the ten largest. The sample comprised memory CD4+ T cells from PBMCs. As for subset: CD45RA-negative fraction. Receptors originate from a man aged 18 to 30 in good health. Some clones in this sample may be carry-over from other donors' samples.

The CDR3 DNA reads TGCGCCAGCAGCTTGGGGTCCGGACAGGGCAAGGGCTACACCTTC. It is translated as CASSLGSGQGKGYTF. The rearrangement links TRBV5-1 to TRBJ1-2, with 8 bases lining up with TRBD1. From germline, CDR1 is SGHRS and CDR2 YFSETQ. J gave up 8 bases and V 0 bases, and 9 bases lay outside the gene matches. The CDR3 is 15 amino acids.

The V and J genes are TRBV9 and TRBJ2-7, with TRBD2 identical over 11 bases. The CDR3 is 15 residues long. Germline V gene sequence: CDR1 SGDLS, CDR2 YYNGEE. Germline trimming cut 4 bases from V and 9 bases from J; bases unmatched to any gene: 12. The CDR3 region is CASSSIRSGRARQYF. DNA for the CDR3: TGTGCCAGCAGCTCCATCCGTAGCGGGAGGGCCCGGCAGTACTTC.

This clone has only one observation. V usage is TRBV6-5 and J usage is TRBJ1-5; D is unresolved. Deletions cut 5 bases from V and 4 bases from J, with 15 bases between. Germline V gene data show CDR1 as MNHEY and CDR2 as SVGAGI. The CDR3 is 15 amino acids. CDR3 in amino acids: CASSNIGWGNQPQHF. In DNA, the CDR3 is TGTGCCAGCAGTAACATCGGATGGGGAAATCAGCCCCAGCATTTT.

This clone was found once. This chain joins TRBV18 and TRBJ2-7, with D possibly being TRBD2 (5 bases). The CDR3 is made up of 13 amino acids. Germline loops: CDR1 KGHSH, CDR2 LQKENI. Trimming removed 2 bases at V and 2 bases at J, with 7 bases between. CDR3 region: CASSPNSAYEQYF. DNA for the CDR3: TGTGCCAGCTCACCAAATAGCGCCTACGAGCAGTACTTC.

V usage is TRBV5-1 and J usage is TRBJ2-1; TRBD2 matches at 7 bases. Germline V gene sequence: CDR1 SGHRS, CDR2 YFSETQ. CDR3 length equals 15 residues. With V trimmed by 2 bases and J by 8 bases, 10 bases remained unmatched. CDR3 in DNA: TGCGCCAGCAGCTTTATGGGACTAAGCACCGATGAGCAGTTCTTC. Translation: CASSFMGLSTDEQFF. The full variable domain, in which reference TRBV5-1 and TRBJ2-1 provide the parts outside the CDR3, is KAGVTQTPRYLIKTRGQQVTLSCSPISGHRSVSWYQQTPGQGLQFLFEYFSETQRNKGNFPGRFSGRQFSNSRSEMNVSTLELGDSALYLCASSFMGLSTDEQFFGPGTRLTVL.

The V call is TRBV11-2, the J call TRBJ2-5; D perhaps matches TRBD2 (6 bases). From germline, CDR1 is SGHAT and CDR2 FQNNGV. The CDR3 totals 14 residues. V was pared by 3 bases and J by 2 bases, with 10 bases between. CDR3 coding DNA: TGTGCCAGCAGCTTTTTGGGGACTCAAGAGACCCAGTACTTC. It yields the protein CASSFLGTQETQYF. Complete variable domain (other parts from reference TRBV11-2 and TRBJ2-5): EAGVAQSPRYKIIEKRQSVAFWCNPISGHATLYWYQQILGQGPKLLIQFQNNGVVDDSQLPKDRFSAERLKGVDSTLKIQPAKLEDSAVYLCASSFLGTQETQYFGPGTRLLVL.

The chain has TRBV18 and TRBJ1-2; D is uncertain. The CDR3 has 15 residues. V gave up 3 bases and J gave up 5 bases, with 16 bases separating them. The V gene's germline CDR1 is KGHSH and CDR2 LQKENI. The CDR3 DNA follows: TGTGCCAGCTCACCGACCCCCCAAATGGGATATGGCTACACCTTC. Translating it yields CASSPTPQMGYGYTF.

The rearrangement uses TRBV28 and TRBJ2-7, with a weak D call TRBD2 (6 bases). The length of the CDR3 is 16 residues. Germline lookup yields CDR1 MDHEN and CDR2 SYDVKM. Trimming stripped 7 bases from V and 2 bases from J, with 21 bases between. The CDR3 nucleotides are TGTGCCAGCAACACGCGGAGGGAGTTGACAACCTACGAGCAGTACTTC. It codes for CASNTRRELTTYEQYF.

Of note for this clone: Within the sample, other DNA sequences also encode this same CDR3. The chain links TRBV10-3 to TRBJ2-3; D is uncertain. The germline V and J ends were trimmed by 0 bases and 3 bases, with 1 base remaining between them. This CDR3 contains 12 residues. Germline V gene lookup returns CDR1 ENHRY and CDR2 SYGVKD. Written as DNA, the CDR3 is TGTGCCATCAGTGAGTCGACAGATACGCAGTATTTT. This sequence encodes CAISESTDTQYF.

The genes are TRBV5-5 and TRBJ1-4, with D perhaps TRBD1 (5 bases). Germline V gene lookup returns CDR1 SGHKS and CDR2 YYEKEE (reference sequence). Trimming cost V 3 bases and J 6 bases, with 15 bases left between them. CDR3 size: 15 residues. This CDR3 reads CASSYWSRVDEKLFF. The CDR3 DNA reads TGTGCCAGCAGCTATTGGTCCAGGGTGGATGAAAAACTGTTTTTT.

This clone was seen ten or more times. The CDR3 reads CASSLTGVPSYEQYF. The CDR3, as DNA: TGTGCCAGCAGCTTAACGGGCGTACCGTCCTACGAGCAGTACTTC. The V gene is TRBV7-3, the J gene TRBJ2-7, with D unclear. The CDR3 is 15 residues long. CDR1 is SGHTA, CDR2 FQGTGA, per germline. Trimming cost V 0 bases and J 1 base, with 10 bases left between them.

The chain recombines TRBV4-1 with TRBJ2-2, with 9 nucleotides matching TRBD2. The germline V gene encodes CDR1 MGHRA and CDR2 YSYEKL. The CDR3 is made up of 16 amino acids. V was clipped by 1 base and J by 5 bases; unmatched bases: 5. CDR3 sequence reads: CASSQGGLAQTGELFF. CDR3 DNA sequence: TGCGCCAGCAGCCAAGGGGGACTAGCTCAGACCGGGGAGCTGTTTTTT.

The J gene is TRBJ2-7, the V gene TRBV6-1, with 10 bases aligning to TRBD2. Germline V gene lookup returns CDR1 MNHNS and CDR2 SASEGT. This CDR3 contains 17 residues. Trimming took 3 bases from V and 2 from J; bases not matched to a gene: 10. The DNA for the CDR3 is TGTGCCAGCAGTGATTCCCTGACTAGCGGGTCTCCCTACGAGCAGTACTTC. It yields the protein CASSDSLTSGSPYEQYF.

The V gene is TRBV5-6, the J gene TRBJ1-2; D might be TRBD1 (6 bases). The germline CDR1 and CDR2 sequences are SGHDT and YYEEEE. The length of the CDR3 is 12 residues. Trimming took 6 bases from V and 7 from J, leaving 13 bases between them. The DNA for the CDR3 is TGTGCCAGCACCACAGGGCGAGGTGGCTACACCTTC. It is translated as CASTTGRGGYTF.

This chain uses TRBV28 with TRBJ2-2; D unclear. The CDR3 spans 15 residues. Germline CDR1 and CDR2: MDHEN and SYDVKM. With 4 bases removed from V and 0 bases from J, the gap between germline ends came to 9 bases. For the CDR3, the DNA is TGTGCCAGCAGTTACTACACCCCGAACACCGGGGAGCTGTTTTTT. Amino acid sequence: CASSYYTPNTGELFF.

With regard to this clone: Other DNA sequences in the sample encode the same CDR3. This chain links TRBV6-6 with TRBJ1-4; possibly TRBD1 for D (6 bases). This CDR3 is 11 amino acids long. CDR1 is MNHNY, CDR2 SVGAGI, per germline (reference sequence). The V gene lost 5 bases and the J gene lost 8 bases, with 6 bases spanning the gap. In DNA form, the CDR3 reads TGTGCCAGCAGTACAGGGGAAAAACTGTTTTTT. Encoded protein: CASSTGEKLFF.

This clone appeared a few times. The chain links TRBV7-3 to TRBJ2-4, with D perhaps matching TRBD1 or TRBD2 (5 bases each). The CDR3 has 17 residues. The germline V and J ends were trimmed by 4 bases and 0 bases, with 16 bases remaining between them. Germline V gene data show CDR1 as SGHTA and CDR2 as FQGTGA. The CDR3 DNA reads TGTGCCAGCAGCTCCGGACATCTCGGGATAGCCAAAAACATTCAGTACTTC. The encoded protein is CASSSGHLGIAKNIQYF.

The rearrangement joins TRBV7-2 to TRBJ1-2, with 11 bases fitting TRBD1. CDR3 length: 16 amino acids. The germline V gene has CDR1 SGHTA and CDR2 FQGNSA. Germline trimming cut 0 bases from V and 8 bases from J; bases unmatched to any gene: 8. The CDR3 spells CASSLAPDRGRGGYTF. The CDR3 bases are TGTGCCAGCAGCTTAGCCCCGGACAGGGGGCGTGGCGGCTACACCTTC.

CDR3: CASSFQTNTEAFF. The CDR3 DNA sequence: TGTGCCAGCAGCTTCCAGACGAACACTGAAGCTTTCTTT. The chain joins TRBV7-9 to TRBJ1-1; D ambiguous. The CDR3 covers 13 residues. Germline V gene lookup returns CDR1 SEHNR and CDR2 FQNEAQ (reference sequence). Trimming left V 3 bases short and J 1 base short, with 6 bases between.

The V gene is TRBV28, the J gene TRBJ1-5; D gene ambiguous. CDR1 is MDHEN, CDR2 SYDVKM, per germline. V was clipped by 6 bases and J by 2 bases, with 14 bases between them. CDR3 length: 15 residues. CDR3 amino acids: CASSGTGAGNQPQHF. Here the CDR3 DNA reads TGTGCCAGCAGCGGCACTGGAGCGGGCAATCAGCCCCAGCATTTT.

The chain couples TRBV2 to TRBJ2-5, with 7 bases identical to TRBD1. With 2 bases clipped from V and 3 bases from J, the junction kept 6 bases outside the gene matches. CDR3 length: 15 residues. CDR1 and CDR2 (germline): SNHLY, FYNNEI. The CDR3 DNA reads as TGTGCCAGCAGTGAACAGGGACAGATGGAAGAGACCCAGTACTTC. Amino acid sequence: CASSEQGQMEETQYF.

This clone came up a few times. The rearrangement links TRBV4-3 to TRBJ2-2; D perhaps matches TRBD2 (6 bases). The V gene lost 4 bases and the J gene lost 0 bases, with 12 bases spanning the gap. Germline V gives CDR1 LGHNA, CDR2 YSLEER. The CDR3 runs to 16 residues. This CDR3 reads CASSLAPGANTGELFF. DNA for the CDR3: TGCGCCAGCAGCCTAGCTCCGGGAGCGAACACCGGGGAGCTGTTTTTT.

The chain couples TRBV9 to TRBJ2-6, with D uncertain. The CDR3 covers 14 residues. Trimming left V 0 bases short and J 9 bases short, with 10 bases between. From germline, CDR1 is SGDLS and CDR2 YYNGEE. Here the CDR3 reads CASSVGRTLNVLTF. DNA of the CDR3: TGTGCCAGCAGCGTAGGAAGGACGCTCAACGTCCTGACTTTC.

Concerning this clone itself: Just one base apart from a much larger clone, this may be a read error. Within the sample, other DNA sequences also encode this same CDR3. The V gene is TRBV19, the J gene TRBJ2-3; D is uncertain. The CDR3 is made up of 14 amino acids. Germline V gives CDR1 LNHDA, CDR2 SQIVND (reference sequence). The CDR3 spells CASSIISGTDTQYF. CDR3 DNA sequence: TGCGCCAGTAGTATAATTTCCGGGACAGATACGCAGTATTTT.

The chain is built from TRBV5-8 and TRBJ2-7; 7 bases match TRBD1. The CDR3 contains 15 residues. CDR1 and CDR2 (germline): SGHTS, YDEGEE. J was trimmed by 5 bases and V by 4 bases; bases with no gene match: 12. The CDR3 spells CASSPGTAADDEQYF. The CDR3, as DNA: TGTGCCAGCAGCCCGGGGACAGCAGCGGATGACGAGCAGTACTTC.

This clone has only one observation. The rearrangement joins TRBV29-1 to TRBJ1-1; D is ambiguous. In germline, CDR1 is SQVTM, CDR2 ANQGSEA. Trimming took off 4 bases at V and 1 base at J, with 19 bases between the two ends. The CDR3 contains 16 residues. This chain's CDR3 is CSVARMGSVRNTEAFF. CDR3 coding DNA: TGCAGCGTTGCCCGTATGGGGTCCGTGAGGAACACTGAAGCTTTCTTT.

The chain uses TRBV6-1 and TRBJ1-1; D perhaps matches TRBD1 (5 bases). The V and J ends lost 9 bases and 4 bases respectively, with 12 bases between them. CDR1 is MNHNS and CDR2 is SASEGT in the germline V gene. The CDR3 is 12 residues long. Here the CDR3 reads CASYRQATEAFF. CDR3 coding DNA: TGTGCCAGTTACAGGCAGGCCACTGAAGCTTTCTTT.

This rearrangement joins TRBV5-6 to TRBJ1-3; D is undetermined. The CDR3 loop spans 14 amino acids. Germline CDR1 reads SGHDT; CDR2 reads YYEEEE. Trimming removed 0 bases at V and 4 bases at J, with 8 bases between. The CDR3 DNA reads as TGTGCCAGCAGCTTGGAGTTCTCAGGAAACACCATATATTTT. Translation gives CASSLEFSGNTIYF.

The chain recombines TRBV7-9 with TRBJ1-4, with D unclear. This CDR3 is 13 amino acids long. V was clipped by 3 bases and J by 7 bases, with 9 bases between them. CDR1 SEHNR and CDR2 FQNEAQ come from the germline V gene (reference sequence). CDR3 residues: CASSFPALEKLFF. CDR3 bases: TGTGCCAGCAGCTTCCCAGCCCTTGAAAAACTGTTTTTT.